This is a list of T cell receptor beta chains from one sample in a study of T cell responses to AZD1222 COVID-19 vaccine. The method was immunoSEQ multiplex PCR; TCRdb's version includes in-frame clones alone and lacks a portion of them. The sample records 150,000 to 200,000 clones, around 90% being singletons. Here the sequenced sample was peripheral blood, taken 28 days after the second AZD1222 dose. The receptors originated from an adult who received the AZD1222 COVID-19 vaccine. Each CDR3 is given with its conserved first and last residue. Fields, in order: V gene, clone size, D gene, J gene, CDR3 DNA, CDR3 protein. The D gene is left open where the match is weak. Clone size is not always given. Where it is, it says once, few, many or a class for expanded clones.

v_gene: TRBV7-6; abundance: once; d_gene: NA; j_gene: TRBJ1-1; CDR3nt: TGTGCCAGCAGCTTAGGTCTTCCCGAAATGAACACTGAAGCTTTCTTT; CDR3aa: CASSLGLPEMNTEAFF
v_gene: TRBV20-1; abundance: NA; d_gene: TRBD2; j_gene: TRBJ2-3; CDR3nt: TGCAGTGCTAGTTGGGGTCCGGGACTAGAGGCAGATACGCAGTATTTT; CDR3aa: CSASWGPGLEADTQYF
v_gene: TRBV27; abundance: NA; d_gene: NA; j_gene: TRBJ2-1; CDR3nt: TGTGCCAGCAGTTTTGGTCGGGTGGCCTACAATGAGCAGTTCTTC; CDR3aa: CASSFGRVAYNEQFF
v_gene: TRBV3-1/TRBV3-2; abundance: NA; d_gene: TRBD1; j_gene: TRBJ1-5; CDR3nt: TGTGCCAGCAGCCAAGTAAGTACAGGGGGCCGCAATCAGCCCCAGCATTTT; CDR3aa: CASSQVSTGGRNQPQHF
v_gene: TRBV28; abundance: NA; d_gene: NA; j_gene: TRBJ1-1; CDR3nt: TGTGCCAGCAGTCCACCGAAGCGCGACACTGAAGCTTTCTTT; CDR3aa: CASSPPKRDTEAFF
v_gene: TRBV11-3; abundance: NA; d_gene: TRBD2; j_gene: TRBJ2-4; CDR3nt: TGTGCCAGCAGCTTAAAAGCGGGAACCCCCAGAGCCAAAAACATTCAGTACTTC; CDR3aa: CASSLKAGTPRAKNIQYF
v_gene: TRBV19; abundance: NA; d_gene: NA; j_gene: TRBJ1-5; CDR3nt: TGTGCCAGTAGCATTGGTCTGCAGCCCCAGCATTTT; CDR3aa: CASSIGLQPQHF
v_gene: TRBV27; abundance: NA; d_gene: TRBD2; j_gene: TRBJ2-3; CDR3nt: TGTGCCAGCAGTTTGTACGCGGGAGCGGCTAGCACAGATACGCAGTATTTT; CDR3aa: CASSLYAGAASTDTQYF
v_gene: TRBV4-2; abundance: NA; d_gene: NA; j_gene: TRBJ2-1; CDR3nt: TGTGCCAGCAGCCAAGCCCAGAGAGTACTCGAGCAGTTCTTC; CDR3aa: CASSQAQRVLEQFF
v_gene: TRBV5-6; abundance: NA; d_gene: NA; j_gene: TRBJ1-5; CDR3nt: TGTGCCAGCAGCTTTGGAGACCAGCCCCAGCATTTT; CDR3aa: CASSFGDQPQHF
v_gene: TRBV18; abundance: NA; d_gene: NA; j_gene: TRBJ1-1; CDR3nt: TGTGCCAGCTCACCAAGTTTGGTGAACACTGAAGCTTTCTTT; CDR3aa: CASSPSLVNTEAFF
v_gene: TRBV10-3; abundance: once; d_gene: TRBD2; j_gene: TRBJ2-7; CDR3nt: TGTGCCACCGGGGTAGCGGGTTCCTACGAGCAGTACTTC; CDR3aa: CATGVAGSYEQYF
v_gene: TRBV20-1; abundance: NA; d_gene: TRBD2; j_gene: TRBJ2-3; CDR3nt: TGCAGTGCTAGTGGCCCGGGAGGGCCTCCAGATACGCAGTATTTT; CDR3aa: CSASGPGGPPDTQYF
v_gene: TRBV12-3/TRBV12-4; abundance: few; d_gene: NA; j_gene: TRBJ1-1; CDR3nt: TGTGCCAGCAGTTTACACGGGAACACTGAAGCTTTCTTT; CDR3aa: CASSLHGNTEAFF
v_gene: TRBV6-6; abundance: few; d_gene: TRBD1; j_gene: TRBJ1-6; CDR3nt: TGTGCCACCGGGGGGACAGGGGTTAATAATTCACCCCTCCACTTT; CDR3aa: CATGGTGVNNSPLHF
v_gene: TRBV5-4; abundance: NA; d_gene: TRBD1; j_gene: TRBJ2-7; CDR3nt: TGTGCCAGCAGCTTGGCCGGGACAGGGGGTTACGAGCAGTACTTC; CDR3aa: CASSLAGTGGYEQYF
v_gene: TRBV2; abundance: NA; d_gene: TRBD2; j_gene: TRBJ2-5; CDR3nt: TGTGCCACCAAGTCTCGGGGGGTCCAAGAGACCCAGTACTTC; CDR3aa: CATKSRGVQETQYF
v_gene: TRBV6-5; abundance: NA; d_gene: NA; j_gene: TRBJ2-7; CDR3nt: TGTGCCAGCAGTTACGCTCCGTTAACAGGTTACGAGCAGTACTTC; CDR3aa: CASSYAPLTGYEQYF
v_gene: TRBV11-2; abundance: NA; d_gene: TRBD1; j_gene: TRBJ2-1; CDR3nt: TGTGCCAGCAGCGCCCGGGACAGGATAGCCAATGAGCAGTTCTTC; CDR3aa: CASSARDRIANEQFF
v_gene: TRBV28; abundance: NA; d_gene: TRBD1; j_gene: TRBJ2-6; CDR3nt: TGTGCCAGCCTAAAGACAGGGGATGGGGCCAACGTCCTGACTTTC; CDR3aa: CASLKTGDGANVLTF
v_gene: TRBV5-1; abundance: NA; d_gene: TRBD1; j_gene: TRBJ1-6; CDR3nt: TGCGCCAGCAGCTTGGGACTGGGACAGGGAAGTTCACCCCTCCACTTT; CDR3aa: CASSLGLGQGSSPLHF
v_gene: TRBV11-2; abundance: NA; d_gene: TRBD1; j_gene: TRBJ1-1; CDR3nt: TGTGCCAGCAGCCTAACCCGGGACAGCATGGCTTTCTTT; CDR3aa: CASSLTRDSMAFF
v_gene: TRBV5-5; abundance: NA; d_gene: TRBD1; j_gene: TRBJ1-4; CDR3nt: TGTGCCAGCAGCTCGGGACAGGCGGCAGGGGAAAAACTGTTTTTT; CDR3aa: CASSSGQAAGEKLFF
v_gene: TRBV28; abundance: NA; d_gene: NA; j_gene: TRBJ2-2; CDR3nt: TGTGCCAGCAGTTGGTTGGCAGGGAACACCGGGGAGCTGTTTTTT; CDR3aa: CASSWLAGNTGELFF
v_gene: TRBV7-8; abundance: NA; d_gene: NA; j_gene: TRBJ1-5; CDR3nt: TGTGCCAGCAGCTTAGGACAGGGCAATCAGCCCCAGCATTTT; CDR3aa: CASSLGQGNQPQHF
v_gene: TRBV3-1/TRBV3-2; abundance: NA; d_gene: NA; j_gene: TRBJ2-2; CDR3nt: TGTGCCAGCAGTCCCAACACCGGGGAGCTGTTTTTT; CDR3aa: CASSPNTGELFF
v_gene: TRBV7-9; abundance: NA; d_gene: NA; j_gene: TRBJ2-2; CDR3nt: TGTGCCAGCAGCTTTGGTCTTTCCGGGGAGCTGTTTTTT; CDR3aa: CASSFGLSGELFF
v_gene: TRBV3-1/TRBV3-2; abundance: once; d_gene: NA; j_gene: TRBJ1-2; CDR3nt: TGTGCCAGCAGCCAAGACGTACAGGTAGCCCTTGGCTACACCTTC; CDR3aa: CASSQDVQVALGYTF
v_gene: TRBV9; abundance: NA; d_gene: NA; j_gene: TRBJ1-6; CDR3nt: TGTGCCAGCAGCGTAGGGAGTGGAGGAATAGGTTCACCCCTCCACTTT; CDR3aa: CASSVGSGGIGSPLHF
v_gene: TRBV10-3; abundance: NA; d_gene: NA; j_gene: TRBJ1-2; CDR3nt: TGTGCCATCAGTTCTCCCGGGACCCCCGGGGGCTACACCTTC; CDR3aa: CAISSPGTPGGYTF
v_gene: TRBV29-1; abundance: NA; d_gene: TRBD1; j_gene: TRBJ1-2; CDR3nt: TGCAGCGTTGGGCCGACAGGGGGAGGCTATGGCTACACCTTC; CDR3aa: CSVGPTGGGYGYTF
v_gene: TRBV7-9; abundance: NA; d_gene: NA; j_gene: TRBJ2-5; CDR3nt: TGTGCCAGCAGCTTAGCGATCGACAGGCAAGAGACCCAGTACTTC; CDR3aa: CASSLAIDRQETQYF
v_gene: TRBV5-1; abundance: once; d_gene: NA; j_gene: TRBJ2-1; CDR3nt: TGCGCCAGCACCCTGGCGGGCAGTCGGACCTACAATGAGCAGTTCTTC; CDR3aa: CASTLAGSRTYNEQFF
v_gene: TRBV2; abundance: NA; d_gene: TRBD2; j_gene: TRBJ2-2; CDR3nt: TGTGCCAGCAGGGGGACTAGCCGAAACACCGGGGAGCTGTTTTTT; CDR3aa: CASRGTSRNTGELFF
v_gene: TRBV10-3; abundance: NA; d_gene: NA; j_gene: TRBJ2-2; CDR3nt: TGTGCCGTACGAGTGGGGCGCGACACCGGGGAGCTGTTTTTT; CDR3aa: CAVRVGRDTGELFF
v_gene: TRBV18; abundance: NA; d_gene: NA; j_gene: TRBJ1-5; CDR3nt: TGTGCCAGCTCACCCGCCAGAGATAGCAATCAGCCCCAGCATTTT; CDR3aa: CASSPARDSNQPQHF
v_gene: TRBV2; abundance: NA; d_gene: NA; j_gene: TRBJ1-2; CDR3nt: TGTGCCAGTTCCCCTATGGGGGACTATGGCTACACCTTC; CDR3aa: CASSPMGDYGYTF
v_gene: TRBV3-1/TRBV3-2; abundance: NA; d_gene: TRBD1; j_gene: TRBJ2-7; CDR3nt: TGTGCCAGCAGCCACCCCGCCCCAGGGACAGGCTCCTACGAGCAGTACTTC; CDR3aa: CASSHPAPGTGSYEQYF
v_gene: TRBV5-1; abundance: NA; d_gene: TRBD2; j_gene: TRBJ2-7; CDR3nt: TGCGCCAGCAGCTTCGGACCTAGCGGGAACCCCTACGAGCAGTACTTC; CDR3aa: CASSFGPSGNPYEQYF
v_gene: TRBV4-1; abundance: NA; d_gene: NA; j_gene: TRBJ2-1; CDR3nt: TGCGCCAGCAGCCAAGAGCAGACAGATGAGCAGTTCTTC; CDR3aa: CASSQEQTDEQFF
v_gene: TRBV12-3/TRBV12-4; abundance: NA; d_gene: NA; j_gene: TRBJ1-5; CDR3nt: TGTGCCAGCAGTCGCAGGGAGGATCAGCCCCAGCATTTT; CDR3aa: CASSRREDQPQHF
v_gene: TRBV5-1; abundance: NA; d_gene: NA; j_gene: TRBJ2-6; CDR3nt: TGCGCCAGCAGCTGGGGGGCCGGGGCCAACGTCCTGACTTTC; CDR3aa: CASSWGAGANVLTF
v_gene: TRBV5-8; abundance: NA; d_gene: NA; j_gene: TRBJ1-5; CDR3nt: TGTGCCAGCAGCTTGGAAGGTGACAGCTCTTCCGGCCATCAGCCCCAGCATTTT; CDR3aa: CASSLEGDSSSGHQPQHF
v_gene: TRBV2; abundance: NA; d_gene: TRBD1; j_gene: TRBJ1-2; CDR3nt: TGTGCCAGCAGTGAATCGGGACAGGCCTATGGCTACACCTTC; CDR3aa: CASSESGQAYGYTF
v_gene: TRBV4-2; abundance: NA; d_gene: NA; j_gene: TRBJ1-2; CDR3nt: TGTGCCAGCAGCCAAGATCAAGGGGCAGGTACCTACCGTGGCTACACCTTC; CDR3aa: CASSQDQGAGTYRGYTF